This T cell receptor (beta chain) was documented in a study of human T cells and chemical hapten exposure. In the source study's methods: 90,000 to 100,000 TCRs per sample was the median, with a range of roughly 23,224 to 750,000. TCRdb ran MiXCR on the RACE reads and lists one entry per CDR3 protein. Here the V and J calls rest on TCRdb's processing, not on the authors' analysis. The sample has 90,000 to 140,000 distinct CDR3 sequences; around 35% are singletons. Time point of the sample: patch test 3, about 24 weeks after DPC sensitization. The treatment was: therapeutic diphenylcyclopropenone sensitization with weekly scalp DPC. This TCR was recovered from a man aged 40-50 years with alopecia areata. Some clones in this sample may be carry-over from other donors' samples. The sequencing here drew on whole blood, taken in connection with sensitization to the hapten diphenylcyclopropenone (DPC).

The CDR3 coding sequence is TGTGCCAGCACCAGAGGGGACAATGAGCAGTTCTTC. The encoded protein is CASTRGDNEQFF. The chain employs TRBV7-9 and TRBJ2-1, with D possibly called TRBD1 or TRBD2 (5 bases each). V was pared by 7 bases and J by 5 bases, with 9 bases between. The CDR3 extends over 12 amino acids. Germline V gene lookup returns CDR1 SEHNR and CDR2 FQNEAQ (reference sequence).